In this sample, the clone carrying this T cell receptor beta chain turned up many times. In the authors' workflow: Nucleated cell number was recorded as an estimate derived from reference gene primer amplification. The data were produced by immunoSEQ multiplex PCR, yet TCRdb's version contains in-frame clones alone and is incomplete. V, J and clone size were drawn from that table, and D and trimming were deduced from the DNA. The sample includes about 150,000 clones, 75% to 85% seen only once; the top ten take 10% to 15%. The sample is drawn from a study of blood T cell repertoires in COVID-19. Study overall: COVID-19 samples, acute and convalescent, were from the United States, Italy and Spain. T cells, B-cell-depleted T cells, or PBMCs provided the cDNA or gDNA that served as material.

The CDR3 consists of 16 residues. The junction had 11 bases not matched to a gene; V was cut back by 3 bases and J by 7 bases. CDR1 is LNHDA and CDR2 is SQIVND in the germline V gene (reference sequence). The sample was peripheral blood. The chain has TRBV19 and TRBJ2-1, with 8 bases fitting TRBD2. This receptor was obtained from a man in his sixties with active or convalescent COVID-19. CDR3 DNA sequence: TGTGCCAGTAGTATCCAGCAGAGCGGGAGTTGGAATGAGCAGTTCTTC. This encodes CASSIQQSGSWNEQFF.